Below are 21 T cell receptor beta chains sequenced from a single sample in a study of cytomegalovirus exposure and HLA in healthy donors. Assay used: immunoSEQ multiplex PCR; TCRdb lists only in-frame clones, some missing. The table lists some 240,000 clones, around 87% of them singletons. The material sequenced was PBMCs. Receptors were obtained from a young woman in good health and CMV-seropositive.

This clone was observed a single time. The chain joins TRBV5-4 to TRBJ2-1, with 15 bases aligning to TRBD2. Trimming at V came to 4 bases and at J to 9 bases, leaving 5 bases not matched to a gene. The CDR3 is made up of 15 amino acids. Looked up from germline, CDR1 is SGHNT and CDR2 is YYREEE (reference sequence). CDR3 protein: CASSRTSGRAPEQFF. The CDR3 DNA reads TGTGCCAGCAGCCGGACTAGCGGGAGGGCCCCTGAGCAGTTCTTC.

The chain links TRBV28 to TRBJ2-7; 12 bases match TRBD1. V lost 5 bases, J lost 5 bases, and 7 bases stayed unmatched. There are 15 residues in the CDR3. Germline CDR1 MDHEN, CDR2 SYDVKM. In nucleotides, the CDR3 is TGTGCCAGCAGTACTCCGGGACAGGGGGCTAACGAGCAGTACTTC. Translation: CASSTPGQGANEQYF. The full variable domain, completed using reference TRBV28 and TRBJ2-7, is DVKVTQSSRYLVKRTGEKVFLECVQDMDHENMFWYRQDPGLGLRLIYFSYDVKMKEKGDIPEGYSVSREKKERFSLILESASTNQTSMYLCASSTPGQGANEQYFGPGTRLTVT.

V is TRBV6-1 and J is TRBJ1-2; the match to TRBD1 covers 10 bases. CDR3 length: 13 amino acids. V lost 3 bases to trimming and J lost 6 bases; unmatched junction nucleotides: 1. CDR1 and CDR2 (germline): MNHNS, SASEGT. The CDR3 DNA sequence: TGTGCCAGCAGTGAGGGGACAGGGGATGGCTACACCTTC. Its translation is CASSEGTGDGYTF.

The chain has TRBV4-1 and TRBJ1-1, with D tentatively TRBD1 (6 bases). Looked up from germline, CDR1 is MGHRA and CDR2 is YSYEKL. The CDR3 loop spans 17 amino acids. With 1 base removed from V and 7 bases from J, the gap between germline ends came to 22 bases. As DNA, the CDR3 is TGCGCCAGCAGCCAAGGGCAACAGGGCCGGCGAAGGGGTGAAGCTTTCTTT. This codes for CASSQGQQGRRRGEAFF.

This rearrangement joins TRBV7-6 to TRBJ2-7; TRBD1 matches at 7 bases. Germline assignment: CDR1 SGHVS and CDR2 FNYEAQ. The CDR3 has 14 amino acids. V trimming: 5 bases; J trimming: 5 bases; junction bases outside the gene matches: 9. CDR3: CASSVIQGFNEQYF. CDR3 in DNA: TGTGCCAGCAGCGTGATACAGGGGTTCAACGAGCAGTACTTC.

The V and J genes are TRBV5-1 and TRBJ1-4; 9 bases fit TRBD1. V was pared by 4 bases and J by 5 bases, with 6 bases of the junction left unmatched. The CDR3 loop spans 15 amino acids. Germline-derived CDR1 and CDR2 are SGHRS and YFSETQ. The CDR3 coding sequence is TGCGCCAGCAGCCTGCTGACAGGGGGGAATGAAAAACTGTTTTTT. Residues: CASSLLTGGNEKLFF.

The rearrangement links TRBV11-3 to TRBJ2-5, with TRBD2 identical over 7 bases. The CDR3 runs 17 residues. The ends lost 3 bases at V and 2 bases at J; junction bases unmatched: 12. CDR1 and CDR2 (germline): SGHNT, YENEEA. The CDR3 sequence is CASSLGVAGETQETQYF. The CDR3 bases are TGTGCCAGCAGCTTGGGTGTCGCGGGGGAAACGCAAGAGACCCAGTACTTC.

The sample holds one count of this clone. This sequence joins TRBV7-2 and TRBJ2-2, with D tentatively TRBD1 (6 bases). The CDR3 consists of 15 residues. V was clipped by 1 base and J by 5 bases, with 11 bases between them. CDR1 is SGHTA and CDR2 is FQGNSA in the germline V gene. This chain's CDR3 is CASSLGGLRTGELFF. For the CDR3, the DNA is TGTGCCAGCAGCTTAGGGGGGCTTCGGACCGGGGAGCTGTTTTTT.

The V and J genes are TRBV7-6 and TRBJ2-2; D is ambiguous. From germline, CDR1 is SGHVS and CDR2 FNYEAQ. The CDR3 contains 11 residues. The V gene lost 6 bases and the J gene lost 8 bases, with 7 bases spanning the gap. CDR3 nucleotide sequence: TGTGCCAGCAGATCACTGGGGGAGCTGTTTTTT. As protein: CASRSLGELFF. The full variable domain, completed using reference TRBV7-6 and TRBJ2-2, is GAGVSQSPRYKVTKRGQDVALRCDPISGHVSLYWYRQALGQGPEFLTYFNYEAQQDKSGLPNDRFSAERPEGSISTLTIQRTEQRDSAMYRCASRSLGELFFGEGSRLTVL.

This chain uses TRBV5-8 with TRBJ2-7; TRBD2 is a possible D gene (5 bases). V lost 6 bases, J lost 3 bases, and 10 bases lay in between. The germline gives CDR1 SGHTS, CDR2 YDEGEE. The CDR3 runs 12 residues. The CDR3 nucleotides are TGTGCCAGCACTTCGGCGGGCTACGAGCAGTACTTC. Translation: CASTSAGYEQYF.

The V and J genes are TRBV6-4 and TRBJ1-4; TRBD1 aligns across 8 bases. The CDR3 is made up of 13 amino acids. V lost 4 bases to trimming and J lost 8 bases; unmatched junction nucleotides: 3. The germline CDR1 and CDR2 sequences are MRHNA and SNTAGT. The CDR3 DNA is TGTGCCAGCAGTGGATCAGGGGGCGAAAAACTGTTTTTT. Translation: CASSGSGGEKLFF.

The chain couples TRBV2 to TRBJ1-2, with TRBD1 matching 7 bases. This CDR3 has 14 residues. J was trimmed by 7 bases and V by 4 bases; bases with no gene match: 9. CDR1 is SNHLY, CDR2 FYNNEI, per germline. CDR3 sequence (DNA): TGTGCCAGCAGTGGACGGACAGGAGGCACTGGCTACACCTTC. It codes for CASSGRTGGTGYTF.

The chain uses TRBV6-1 and TRBJ2-7, with 9 bases fitting TRBD1. V dropped 7 bases and J dropped 3; count of bases not matched to a gene: 10. Germline lookup yields CDR1 MNHNS and CDR2 SASEGT. The length of the CDR3 is 15 residues. CDR3 bases: TGTGCCAGCACTCCTTCTCCGGGACAGGGCTACGAGCAGTACTTC. Amino acids: CASTPSPGQGYEQYF.

The chain carries TRBV27 and TRBJ2-1; 10 bases align to TRBD2. The ends lost 3 bases at V and 2 bases at J; junction bases unmatched: 10. Germline CDR1 and CDR2: MNHEY and SMNVEV (reference sequence). The CDR3 has 18 residues. In DNA, the CDR3 is TGTGCCAGCAGTTTGTCTAGCGGGAGTCCTAAGCCCTACAATGAGCAGTTCTTC. Its translation is CASSLSSGSPKPYNEQFF.

V and J are TRBV15 and TRBJ1-1, with D unclear. Trimming removed 1 base at V and 8 bases at J, with 11 bases between. The CDR3 runs to 13 residues. Germline V gene sequence: CDR1 LNHNV, CDR2 YYDKDF (reference sequence). In DNA form, the CDR3 reads TGTGCCACCAGCAGAGTACCGGCGGCCGAAGCTTTCTTT. It specifies CATSRVPAAEAFF.

The chain couples TRBV12-5 to TRBJ1-1; D unresolved. With 5 bases removed from V and 9 bases from J, the gap between germline ends came to 22 bases. This CDR3 comprises 15 residues. Germline V gene sequence: CDR1 LGHNT, CDR2 FRNRAP. The CDR3 protein is CASGPPFGEGGQAFF. CDR3 sequence (DNA): TGTGCTAGTGGTCCCCCCTTTGGGGAGGGCGGCCAAGCTTTCTTT.

The V gene is TRBV6-4, the J gene TRBJ2-6; D possibly corresponds to TRBD1 (6 bases). With 3 bases removed from V and 2 bases from J, the gap between germline ends came to 8 bases. Germline CDR1 is MRHNA and CDR2 is SNTAGT. This CDR3 is 15 amino acids long. CDR3 sequence reads: CASSEGGTGANVLTF. The DNA of the CDR3 is TGTGCCAGCAGTGAAGGGGGAACTGGGGCCAACGTCCTGACTTTC.

The genes are TRBV6-1 and TRBJ1-2; D not certain. The germline V gene has CDR1 MNHNS and CDR2 SASEGT. V gave up 0 bases and J gave up 4 bases, with 12 bases separating them. The CDR3 is 15 amino acids. CDR3 nucleotide sequence: TGTGCCAGCAGTGAAGCGGGCAGGCCTATCTATGGCTACACCTTC. Translated: CASSEAGRPIYGYTF.

This clone was seen once. The CDR3 nucleotides are TGTGCTAGTGGCCCGCGGGAGTACACTGAAGCTTTCTTT. This gives the protein CASGPREYTEAFF. V and J are TRBV12-5 and TRBJ1-1; D not resolved. Germline values: CDR1 LGHNT, CDR2 FRNRAP. The CDR3 contains 13 residues. The ends were cut back, 6 bases at V and 3 bases at J, with 11 bases in the middle.

This chain connects TRBV28 to TRBJ2-7; TRBD2 aligns across 11 bases. The CDR3 contains 15 residues. Germline CDR1 and CDR2: MDHEN and SYDVKM. V lost 3 bases, J lost 0 bases, and 1 base stayed unmatched. CDR3 DNA: TGTGCCAGCAGTTTTACTAGCGGGAGCTCCTACGAGCAGTACTTC. Translating gives CASSFTSGSSYEQYF.

The chain links TRBV4-2 to TRBJ1-5; D remains ambiguous. Germline V gives CDR1 LGHNA, CDR2 YNFKEQ. The CDR3 loop spans 15 amino acids. V was pared by 0 bases and J by 5 bases, with 11 bases between. The CDR3 DNA sequence: TGTGCCAGCAGCCAAGAAAGCAGAGAGGATCAGCCCCAGCATTTT. Protein sequence: CASSQESREDQPQHF.